These 29 T cell receptor beta chains came from one sample sequenced in a study of shared clonotypes between healthy human individuals. The method was immunoSEQ multiplex PCR; TCRdb's version includes in-frame clones alone and lacks a portion of them. The sample has about 1 million clones; around four fifths are singletons. Sequencing was carried out using memory CD4+ T cells sorted from blood. The sample's subset: CD45RA-negative fraction. The receptor set was obtained from a man aged 18-30 years in good health.

V is TRBV5-8 and J is TRBJ2-3; D possibly corresponds to TRBD2 (7 bases). Trimming pared 0 bases from V and 2 bases from J, leaving 19 bases between. Germline values: CDR1 SGHTS, CDR2 YDEGEE. This CDR3 is 18 amino acids long. Here the CDR3 reads CASSLEWYGGRVTDTQYF. For the CDR3, the DNA is TGTGCCAGCAGCTTGGAATGGTACGGGGGGCGAGTCACAGATACGCAGTATTTT. Looking up the rest from reference TRBV5-8 and TRBJ2-3 gives the full variable domain: EAGVTQSPTHLIKTRGQQATLRCSPISGHTSVYWYQQALGLGLQFLLWYDEGEERNRGNFPPRFSGRQFPNYSSELNVNALELEDSALYLCASSLEWYGGRVTDTQYFGPGTRLTVL.

The gene calls are TRBV5-6 and TRBJ2-4, with D perhaps matching TRBD1 (5 bases). V was shortened by 1 base and J by 8 bases, with 13 bases between the two germline ends. The CDR3 extends over 14 amino acids. Per the germline V gene, CDR1 is SGHDT and CDR2 is YYEEEE. The CDR3 protein is CASSLQGLWDIQYF. Here the CDR3 DNA reads TGTGCCAGCAGCTTGCAGGGTCTTTGGGACATTCAGTACTTC.

This clone was counted only a few times. This chain uses TRBV4-3 with TRBJ1-6; D not resolved. V lost 1 base and J 6 bases, leaving 7 bases between the germline ends. The CDR3 is made up of 14 amino acids. Germline CDR1 is LGHNA and CDR2 is YSLEER. CDR3 DNA: TGCGCCAGCAGCCAAGTGGGTTCTAATTCACCCCTCCACTTT. Its translation is CASSQVGSNSPLHF.

This chain uses TRBV19 with TRBJ1-5, with D unresolved. CDR3 length: 15 amino acids. Germline CDR1 LNHDA, CDR2 SQIVND (reference sequence). V dropped 2 bases and J dropped 2 bases, with 10 bases sitting between them. The CDR3 DNA sequence: TGTGCCAGTAGTATACCCGGCGGCGGCAATCAGCCCCAGCATTTT. Its translation is CASSIPGGGNQPQHF.

The rearrangement joins TRBV11-2 to TRBJ1-1, with TRBD1 identical over 10 bases. Germline CDR1 reads SGHAT; CDR2 reads FQNNGV. The CDR3 covers 14 residues. V was clipped by 2 bases and J by 6 bases; unmatched bases: 3. This CDR3 is CASSLWGQGSEAFF. The CDR3 DNA reads as TGTGCCAGCAGCTTATGGGGACAGGGGTCTGAAGCTTTCTTT.

This clone was detected once. V usage is TRBV6-5 and J usage is TRBJ1-1; D might be TRBD1 (5 bases). Germline V gives CDR1 MNHEY, CDR2 SVGAGI. Trimming left V 6 bases short and J 2 bases short, with 16 bases between. This CDR3 spans 15 amino acids. The DNA for the CDR3 is TGTGCCAGCAGCTCGTGGGGGGTAGAAAACACTGAAGCTTTCTTT. Translating it yields CASSSWGVENTEAFF.

The chain employs TRBV5-4 and TRBJ1-5; TRBD1 matches 10 bases. The CDR3 loop spans 18 amino acids. Germline-derived CDR1 and CDR2 are SGHNT and YYREEE (reference sequence). Losses at the gene ends were 2 bases for V and 0 bases for J; bases not matched to a gene: 8. The CDR3 spells CASSFGTGVKASNQPQHF. For the CDR3, the DNA is TGTGCCAGCAGCTTCGGGACAGGGGTAAAGGCTAGCAATCAGCCCCAGCATTTT.

This clone was counted once. The gene calls are TRBV7-9 and TRBJ2-1, with 10 nucleotides matching TRBD2. The V gene end was trimmed by 5 bases and the J gene end by 5 bases; junction bases not matched to a gene: 15. Germline CDR1 SEHNR, CDR2 FQNEAQ (reference sequence). CDR3 length: 18 residues. The CDR3 nucleotides read TGTGCCAGCAGCACCCGGATGGGGATAGCGGGGGGACACAATGAGCAGTTCTTC. Amino acid sequence: CASSTRMGIAGGHNEQFF.

This clone was seen a single time. The chain joins TRBV4-1 to TRBJ1-5; D is unresolved. Trimming removed 2 bases from V and 4 bases from J, with 6 bases in between. CDR3 length equals 13 residues. Germline V gives CDR1 MGHRA, CDR2 YSYEKL. The CDR3 DNA is TGCGCCAGCAGCCAAAACGAAAATCAGCCCCAGCATTTT. It is translated as CASSQNENQPQHF.

Points on this clone: At the DNA level, this CDR3 is encoded by other sequences in the same sample as well. This chain joins TRBV11-2 and TRBJ1-1; D may be TRBD1 (6 bases). There are 14 residues in the CDR3. With 3 bases removed from V and 2 bases from J, the gap between germline ends came to 10 bases. The germline CDR1 and CDR2 sequences are SGHAT and FQNNGV. The CDR3 spells CASSLGGGNTEAFF. The CDR3, as DNA: TGTGCCAGCAGCTTGGGAGGGGGAAACACTGAAGCTTTCTTT.

The genes are TRBV10-3 and TRBJ1-4; the D is unclear. V shed 6 bases and J shed 5 bases, with 7 bases lying between them. The CDR3 consists of 12 residues. Germline V gene sequence: CDR1 ENHRY, CDR2 SYGVKD. The CDR3 nucleotides are TGTGCCATCAGCACCTTGAATGAAAAACTGTTTTTT. It translates to CAISTLNEKLFF.

The chain has TRBV5-4 and TRBJ2-2; 9 nucleotides align to TRBD2. The CDR3 has 16 amino acids. Germline CDR1 SGHNT, CDR2 YYREEE (reference sequence). With V trimmed by 0 bases and J by 4 bases, 4 bases remained unmatched. The CDR3 loop reads CASSLAPSGTTGELFF. The CDR3 DNA follows: TGTGCCAGCAGCTTGGCCCCTAGCGGGACCACCGGGGAGCTGTTTTTT.

The chain has TRBV15 and TRBJ2-7; 8 bases match TRBD2. Germline CDR1 and CDR2: LNHNV and YYDKDF (reference sequence). The CDR3 consists of 16 residues. V trimming: 7 bases; J trimming: 1 base; junction bases outside the gene matches: 12. The CDR3 bases are TGTGCCACCATCAAACCGGGACTAGGGAGATCCTACGAGCAGTACTTC. Protein product: CATIKPGLGRSYEQYF. The full variable domain, in which reference TRBV15 and TRBJ2-7 provide the parts outside the CDR3, is DAMVIQNPRYQVTQFGKPVTLSCSQTLNHNVMYWYQQKSSQAPKLLFHYYDKDFNNEADTPDNFQSRRPNTSFCFLDIRSPGLGDTAMYLCATIKPGLGRSYEQYFGPGTRLTVT.

The chain joins TRBV14 to TRBJ1-2; D remains ambiguous. Per germline, CDR1 SGHDN and CDR2 FVKESK. The CDR3 consists of 13 residues. Trimming took off 3 bases at V and 1 base at J, with 6 bases between the two ends. The CDR3 DNA follows: TGTGCCAGCAGCCAGGGATTTAACTATGGCTACACCTTC. Translated, it gives CASSQGFNYGYTF.

Points on this clone: The same CDR3 also results from other DNA sequences found in this sample. This rearrangement joins TRBV27 to TRBJ2-7; D might be TRBD1 (6 bases). Germline V lookup: CDR1 MNHEY, CDR2 SMNVEV (reference sequence). This CDR3 spans 14 amino acids. The germline V and J ends were trimmed by 8 bases and 1 base, with 15 bases remaining between them. In nucleotides, the CDR3 is TGTGCCAGCTCCCCACGTAGGGGGTCCTACGAGCAGTACTTC. Protein product: CASSPRRGSYEQYF.

The rearrangement links TRBV11-2 to TRBJ2-3, with D unresolved. The germline CDR1 and CDR2 sequences are SGHAT and FQNNGV. With 1 base removed from V and 4 bases from J, the gap between germline ends came to 9 bases. The CDR3 runs to 14 residues. The CDR3 DNA reads TGTGCCAGCAGCTTAGCACTCGTGGCAGATACGCAGTATTTT. Translating gives CASSLALVADTQYF. Full variable domain (rest looked up from reference TRBV11-2 and TRBJ2-3): EAGVAQSPRYKIIEKRQSVAFWCNPISGHATLYWYQQILGQGPKLLIQFQNNGVVDDSQLPKDRFSAERLKGVDSTLKIQPAKLEDSAVYLCASSLALVADTQYFGPGTRLTVL.

This chain uses TRBV19 with TRBJ2-1; 11 bases are a match to TRBD1. Germline lookup yields CDR1 LNHDA and CDR2 SQIVND (reference sequence). The CDR3 runs 15 residues. J was trimmed by 4 bases and V by 7 bases; bases with no gene match: 6. CDR3 bases: TGTGCCAGTACCCTGGACAGGGGGCCTTACAATGAGCAGTTCTTC. This gives the protein CASTLDRGPYNEQFF.

The count of this clone is one. J is TRBJ1-5 and V is TRBV5-5, with unresolved D. In germline, CDR1 is SGHKS, CDR2 YYEKEE (reference sequence). This CDR3 spans 15 amino acids. V shed 0 bases and J shed 9 bases, with 16 bases lying between them. The CDR3, as DNA: TGTGCCAGCAGCTTGGCCCTATCCGCTCCCGGGCCCCAGCATTTT. It is translated as CASSLALSAPGPQHF.

The genes are TRBV11-3 and TRBJ2-2; 7 bases fit TRBD1. Germline V gives CDR1 SGHNT, CDR2 YENEEA. There are 15 residues in the CDR3. V lost 6 bases and J lost 4; bases outside the gene matches: 8. Here the CDR3 reads CASSKTGAGTGELFF. CDR3 DNA: TGTGCCAGCAGTAAAACAGGGGCGGGCACCGGGGAGCTGTTTTTT.

V gene TRBV28 combines with J gene TRBJ1-1; D is possibly TRBD1 (6 bases). This CDR3 has 17 amino acids. Deletions cut 5 bases from V and 0 bases from J, with 19 bases between. Germline CDR1 reads MDHEN; CDR2 reads SYDVKM. The CDR3 reads CASSPPGQTKMNTEAFF. The CDR3 nucleotides are TGTGCCAGCAGTCCACCGGGACAAACGAAAATGAACACTGAAGCTTTCTTT.

This clone was seen a handful of times. The chain uses TRBV2 and TRBJ2-7, with D unclear. CDR3 length equals 12 residues. The V gene's germline CDR1 is SNHLY and CDR2 FYNNEI. V was cut by 6 bases and J by 7 bases, with 13 bases left in between. The CDR3 nucleotides read TGTGCCAGCAGCCCATCCCCCAGGGAGCAGTACTTC. Its protein product is CASSPSPREQYF.

The chain links TRBV28 to TRBJ2-1; D is possibly TRBD1 (6 bases). The germline gives CDR1 MDHEN, CDR2 SYDVKM. There are 14 residues in the CDR3. Trimming stripped 7 bases from V and 6 bases from J, with 16 bases between. CDR3 nucleotide sequence: TGTGCCAGCACCATTCAAGGACAGAGCAATGAGCAGTTCTTC. This translates into CASTIQGQSNEQFF.

This chain uses TRBV10-2 with TRBJ1-2; weak D call: TRBD1 (6 bases). V shed 3 bases and J shed 4 bases, with 12 bases lying between them. This CDR3 is 14 amino acids long. Germline-derived CDR1 and CDR2 are WSHSY and SAAADI. The CDR3 nucleotides read TGCGCCAGCAGTGACTACGACAGGTTCTATGGCTACACCTTC. Its protein is CASSDYDRFYGYTF.

This clone showed up many times. The chain recombines TRBV10-3 with TRBJ1-5, with D maybe TRBD1 (5 bases). The CDR3 is made up of 16 amino acids. Trimming removed 0 bases at V and 3 bases at J, with 12 bases between. The germline gives CDR1 ENHRY, CDR2 SYGVKD. CDR3 amino acids: CAISESLGETNQPQHF. CDR3 in DNA: TGTGCCATCAGTGAGTCGTTGGGGGAGACCAATCAGCCCCAGCATTTT.

DNA of the CDR3: TGTGCCAGCAGCGTTCCGGGAAGACAAGAGACCCAGTACTTC. As protein: CASSVPGRQETQYF. This sequence joins TRBV5-4 and TRBJ2-5; the D gene is possibly TRBD2 (5 bases). Germline V gives CDR1 SGHNT, CDR2 YYREEE (reference sequence). V was trimmed by 4 bases and J by 2 bases, leaving 12 bases between them. This CDR3 comprises 14 residues.

The chain is built from TRBV25-1 and TRBJ2-7; TRBD1 agrees at 8 bases. Trimming at V came to 3 bases and at J to 7 bases, leaving 5 bases not matched to a gene. Germline CDR1 is MGHDK and CDR2 is SYGVNS. There are 13 residues in the CDR3. CDR3 protein: CASSEGDRGEQYF. The CDR3 nucleotides read TGTGCCAGCAGTGAGGGTGACAGGGGAGAGCAGTACTTC.

The chain joins TRBV5-1 to TRBJ2-7; 9 bases line up with TRBD1. The CDR3 has 13 amino acids. Losses at the gene ends were 4 bases for V and 6 bases for J; bases not matched to a gene: 5. Germline assignment: CDR1 SGHRS and CDR2 YFSETQ. CDR3 nucleotides: TGCGCCAGCAGCCAACAGGGGGCGGGCGAGCAGTACTTC. Protein product: CASSQQGAGEQYF.

The chain is built from TRBV19 and TRBJ1-5; D remains unclear. Germline V gene sequence: CDR1 LNHDA, CDR2 SQIVND (reference sequence). V lost 7 bases and J lost 1, with 14 bases in between. The CDR3 spans 15 residues. The CDR3 coding sequence is TGTGCCAGTATCAGAGGCGACGGGAGCAATCAGCCCCAGCATTTT. This codes for CASIRGDGSNQPQHF.

This chain links TRBV1 with TRBJ2-2; the DNA was not used to check the table's D call, TRBD1. TRBV1 is a known pseudogene. This CDR3 has 15 amino acids. CDR3 region: CTSRQTGSGTGELFF. The CDR3 DNA reads TGCACCAGCAGACAGACAGGGTCGGGCACCGGGGAGCTGTTTTTT.